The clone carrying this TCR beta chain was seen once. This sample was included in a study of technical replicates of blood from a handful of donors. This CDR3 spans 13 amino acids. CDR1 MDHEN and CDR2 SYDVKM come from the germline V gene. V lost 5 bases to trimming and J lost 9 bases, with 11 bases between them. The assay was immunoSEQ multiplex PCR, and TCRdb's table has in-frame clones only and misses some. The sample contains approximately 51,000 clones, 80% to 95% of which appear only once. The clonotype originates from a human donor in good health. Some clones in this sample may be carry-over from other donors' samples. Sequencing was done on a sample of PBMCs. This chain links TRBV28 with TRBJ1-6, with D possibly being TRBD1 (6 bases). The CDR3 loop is CASSITGISPLHF. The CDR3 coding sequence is TGTGCCAGCAGTATTACAGGGATTTCACCCCTCCACTTT.